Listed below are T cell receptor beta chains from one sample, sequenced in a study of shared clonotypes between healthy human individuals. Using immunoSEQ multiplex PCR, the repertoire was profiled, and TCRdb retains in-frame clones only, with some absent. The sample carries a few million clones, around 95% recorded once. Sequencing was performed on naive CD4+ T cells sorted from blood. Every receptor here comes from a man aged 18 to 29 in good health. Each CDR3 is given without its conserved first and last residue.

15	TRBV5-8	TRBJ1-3	ASSFIGGPSSGNTIY
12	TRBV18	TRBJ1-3	ASSLGVTGNTIY
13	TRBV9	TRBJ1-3	ASSVAEGRGNTIY
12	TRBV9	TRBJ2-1	ASSVGSLAGRQF
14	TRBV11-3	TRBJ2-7	ASSLERQKSSYEQY
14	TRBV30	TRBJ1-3	AWTNRRGTVGNTIY
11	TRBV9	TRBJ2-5	ASSVALWETQY
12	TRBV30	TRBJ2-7	AWSTSGRRTEQY
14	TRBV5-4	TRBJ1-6	ASSSPGQGSNSPLH
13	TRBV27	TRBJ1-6	ASSSGPSYNSPLH
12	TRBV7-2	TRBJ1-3	ASSLMVGGNTIY
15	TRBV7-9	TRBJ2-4	ASSLALTGPRKNIQY
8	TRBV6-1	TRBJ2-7	ASKREVQY
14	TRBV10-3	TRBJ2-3	AISEPSGLVLDTQY
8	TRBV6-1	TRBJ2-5	ASSEATQY
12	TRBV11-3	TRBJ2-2	ASSRTLSGGELF
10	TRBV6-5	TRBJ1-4	ASSRSQEKLF
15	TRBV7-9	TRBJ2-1	ASSPGTSGIPYNEQF
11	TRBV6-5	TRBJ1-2	ASSYSIGNGYT
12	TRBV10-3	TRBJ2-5	AISVGVGGETQY
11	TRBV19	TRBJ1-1	ASRTRDIRSSF
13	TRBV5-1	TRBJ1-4	ASSDARGGNEKLF
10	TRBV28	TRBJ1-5	ASEDSLQPQH
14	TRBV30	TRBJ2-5	AWSTIGGAARETQY
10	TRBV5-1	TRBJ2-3	ASSLELDTQY
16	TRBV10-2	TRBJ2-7	ASSDVGRGSGGAYEQY
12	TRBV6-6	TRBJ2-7	ASIGWDRTYEQY
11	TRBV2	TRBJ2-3	ASNAGGTDTQY
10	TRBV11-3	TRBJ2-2	ASTGKTGELF
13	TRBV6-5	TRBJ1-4	ASSPEGTTNEKLF
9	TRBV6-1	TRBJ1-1	ASSSPPEAF
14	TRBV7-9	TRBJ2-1	ASSLAGSGGLREQF
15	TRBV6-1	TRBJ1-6	ASSDVGGAPQNSPLH
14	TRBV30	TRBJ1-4	AWSPTRGQLVEKLF
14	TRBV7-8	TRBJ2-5	ASSLAGGGLRETQY
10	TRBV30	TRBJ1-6	AQGTVSSPLH
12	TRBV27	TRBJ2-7	ASSPRTNLYEQY
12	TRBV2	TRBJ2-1	ASSRLTDYNEQF
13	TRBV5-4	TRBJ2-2	ASSLVERNTGELF
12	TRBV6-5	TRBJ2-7	ASSYSRGPFEQY
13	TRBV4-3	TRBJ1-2	ASSQDRGQGWNYT
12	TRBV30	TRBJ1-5	AWSPGQGGQPQH
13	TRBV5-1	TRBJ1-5	ASSLWGYSNQPQH
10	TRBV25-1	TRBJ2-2	ASSTGPGELF
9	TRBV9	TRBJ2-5	SWVHRETQY
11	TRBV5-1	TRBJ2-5	ASARGGSETQY
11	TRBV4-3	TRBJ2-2	ASSQDPAGELF
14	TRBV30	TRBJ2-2	AWRGASGRNTGELF
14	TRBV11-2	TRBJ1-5	ASSLFGTGNNQPQH
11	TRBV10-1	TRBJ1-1	ASRRTGNTEAF
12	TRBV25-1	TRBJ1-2	ASNPTGGAYGYT
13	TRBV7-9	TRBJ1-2	ASSQRRGENYGYT
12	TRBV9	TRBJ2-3	ASSPTGASDTQY
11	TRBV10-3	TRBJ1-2	ATEGTGYSGYT
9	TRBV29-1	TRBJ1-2	SVESVYGYT